This TCR beta chain was documented in a study of shared clonotypes between healthy human individuals. At the deep level, the assay was run. DNA input for the unsorted PBMC replicate PCRs was 300 ng, about 32,000 T cell genomes. Unsorted PBMC DNA was sequenced on ten immunoSEQ deep assay plates. The data were produced by immunoSEQ multiplex PCR, yet TCRdb's version contains in-frame clones alone and is incomplete. This sample has 450,000 to 500,000 clones, with approximately 84% found just once. The CDR3 runs 14 residues. Deletions cut 1 base from V and 9 bases from J, with 13 bases between. Germline V gene lookup returns CDR1 SGHTA and CDR2 FQGNSA. Study-wide findings and caveats: Collection of samples was limited to blood; tissue repertoires likely differ.

As regards this clone: Its antigen is unidentified.

The clonotype comes from a woman in her 40s in good health. Some clones in this sample may be carry-over from other donors' samples. Sequencing was performed on PBMCs. The rearrangement joins TRBV7-2 to TRBJ2-1; unclear D gene. The CDR3 DNA follows: TGTGCCAGCAGCTTAGATGCTAGAATCTTTGAGCAGTTCTTC. This encodes CASSLDARIFEQFF.